The rows below give T cell receptor beta chains drawn from one sample of a study of cytomegalovirus exposure and HLA in healthy donors. This table comes from immunoSEQ multiplex PCR, and its TCRdb copy is limited to in-frame clones, with some not included. The sample yields fewer than 60,000 clones, around 50% seen once. Sequencing used PBMCs. These receptors all come from a human donor in good health. Each CDR3 is given with its conserved first and last residue. The D gene is left open where the match is weak. Some rows have no size entry. The others give once, few or many, or a class for an expanded clone.

D gene	clone size	CDR3 length	V gene	J gene	CDR3 protein	CDR3 DNA
TRBD1	NA	13	TRBV30	TRBJ1-3	CAWSVKGADTIYF	TGTGCCTGGAGTGTGAAGGGGGCGGACACCATATATTTT
NA	NA	17	TRBV4-3	TRBJ1-4	CASSPNMRGGWNEKLFF	TGCGCCAGCAGCCCAAATATGAGGGGAGGCTGGAATGAAAAACTGTTTTTT
NA	NA	18	TRBV4-3	TRBJ1-6	CASSQDPTESSYNSPLHF	TGCGCCAGCAGCCAAGATCCGACAGAGAGCTCCTATAATTCACCCCTCCACTTT
NA	NA	15	TRBV30	TRBJ2-2	CAWSPQGGYTGELFF	TGTGCCTGGAGTCCACAGGGAGGGTACACCGGGGAGCTGTTTTTT
TRBD1	NA	18	TRBV10-1	TRBJ2-3	CASSDYKGAVRSTDTQYF	TGCGCCAGCAGTGATTACAAGGGGGCAGTTAGGAGCACAGATACGCAGTATTTT
NA	NA	11	TRBV29-1	TRBJ2-1	CSLGGRDEQFF	TGCAGCCTCGGGGGGCGGGATGAGCAGTTCTTC
NA	few	13	TRBV27	TRBJ2-7	CASSYRPLYEQYF	TGTGCCAGCAGTTACAGGCCCCTCTACGAGCAGTACTTC
NA	few	12	TRBV5-1	TRBJ2-1	CASSIPGNEQFF	TGCGCCAGCAGCATCCCGGGGAATGAGCAGTTCTTC
NA	NA	12	TRBV29-1	TRBJ1-2	CSVLSGPYGYTF	TGCAGCGTCCTCAGCGGCCCGTATGGCTACACCTTC
TRBD2	NA	16	TRBV4-2	TRBJ2-3	CASSQGTSGGTDTQYF	TGTGCCAGCAGCCAAGGGACTAGCGGCGGGACAGATACGCAGTATTTT
TRBD1	NA	15	TRBV18	TRBJ1-2	CASSPETGVDYGYTF	TGTGCCAGCTCACCCGAGACAGGGGTCGACTATGGCTACACCTTC
TRBD2	NA	17	TRBV5-4	TRBJ2-5	CASSPGALAGGTETQYF	TGTGCCAGCAGCCCCGGGGCTCTAGCGGGGGGGACAGAGACCCAGTACTTC
NA	few	12	TRBV6-5	TRBJ2-7	CASSLRQGNLYF	TGTGCCAGCAGTCTGAGGCAGGGGAATCTCTACTTC
NA	NA	14	TRBV10-3	TRBJ1-2	CAISAGGGAYGYTF	TGTGCCATCAGCGCAGGTGGGGGGGCCTATGGCTACACCTTC
NA	NA	12	TRBV6-1	TRBJ2-7	CASSGLAYEQYF	TGTGCCAGCAGTGGACTGGCCTACGAGCAGTACTTC
NA	NA	17	TRBV7-2	TRBJ1-5	CASSRRDRTVTNQPQHF	TGTGCCAGCAGCCGACGAGATAGGACAGTGACAAATCAGCCCCAGCATTTT
NA	few	12	TRBV6-5	TRBJ1-1	CASSPMTDSAFF	TGTGCCAGCAGCCCCATGACAGATTCGGCTTTCTTT
TRBD1	NA	15	TRBV30	TRBJ2-5	CAWKTRDRGRETQYF	TGTGCCTGGAAAACTCGGGACAGGGGGCGGGAGACCCAGTACTTC
NA	NA	16	TRBV15	TRBJ1-5	CATSRDRGMGNQPQHF	TGTGCCACCAGCAGAGATAGGGGGATGGGCAATCAGCCCCAGCATTTT
NA	NA	14	TRBV6-1	TRBJ1-1	CASSASVLNTEAFF	TGTGCCAGCAGTGCCTCCGTTCTGAACACTGAAGCTTTCTTT
TRBD1	NA	14	TRBV29-1	TRBJ1-2	CSVVGTGVSHGYTF	TGCAGCGTTGTGGGGACAGGGGTTAGTCATGGCTACACCTTC
NA	NA	15	TRBV18	TRBJ2-5	CASSPQSGSQETQYF	TGTGCCAGCTCACCCCAAAGTGGGAGCCAAGAGACCCAGTACTTC
NA	NA	14	TRBV13	TRBJ1-4	CASSSGFGSEKLFF	TGTGCCAGCAGCTCAGGGTTTGGGAGTGAAAAACTGTTTTTT
NA	NA	15	TRBV5-4	TRBJ1-2	CASSLDGAGRGGYTF	TGTGCCAGCAGCTTGGATGGGGCAGGGCGAGGTGGCTACACCTTC
NA	few	14	TRBV6-6	TRBJ1-2	CASSYSAGESGYTF	TGTGCCAGCAGTTACAGTGCAGGGGAGAGTGGCTACACCTTC
NA	few	16	TRBV27	TRBJ2-3	CASRAGGQGLYNTQYF	TGTGCCAGCCGGGCGGGGGGACAGGGTTTATATAATACGCAGTATTTT
NA	NA	15	TRBV19	TRBJ1-1	CASSPRGVRNTEAFF	TGTGCCAGTAGTCCTCGGGGGGTCAGGAACACTGAAGCTTTCTTT
TRBD1	few	16	TRBV5-8	TRBJ2-6	CATRTGGPSGANVLTF	TGTGCCACAAGAACAGGGGGACCATCTGGGGCCAACGTCCTGACTTTC
NA	NA	11	TRBV30	TRBJ1-1	CAWGQGTEAFF	TGTGCCTGGGGGCAGGGTACTGAAGCTTTCTTT
NA	NA	16	TRBV5-1	TRBJ1-3	CASSPRKTVAGNTIYF	TGCGCCAGCAGCCCAAGAAAGACAGTTGCCGGAAACACCATATATTTT
TRBD1	NA	14	TRBV30	TRBJ1-5	CAWDRGQGGQPQHF	TGTGCCTGGGACCGGGGACAGGGGGGACAGCCCCAGCATTTT
TRBD1	NA	18	TRBV9	TRBJ1-2	CASSKGVKGQGAKYGYTF	TGTGCCAGCAGCAAGGGGGTTAAGGGACAGGGGGCAAAGTATGGCTACACCTTC
TRBD1	NA	14	TRBV5-4	TRBJ1-3	CASSQGQDYNTIYF	TGTGCCAGCAGCCAGGGACAGGATTATAACACCATATATTTT
NA	NA	16	TRBV5-8	TRBJ2-3	CASSLAGAGRQDTQYF	TGTGCCAGCAGCTTGGCCGGAGCAGGGCGGCAAGATACGCAGTATTTT
NA	NA	14	TRBV5-1	TRBJ1-4	CASSIEATNEKLFF	TGCGCCAGCAGCATAGAAGCAACTAATGAAAAACTGTTTTTT
NA	NA	15	TRBV4-2	TRBJ1-2	CASSQVPGGVYGYTF	TGTGCCAGCAGCCAAGTCCCCGGCGGGGTTTATGGCTACACCTTC
NA	few	15	TRBV5-1	TRBJ1-1	CASSLNVGVQAEAFF	TGCGCCAGCAGCTTGAACGTAGGTGTACAGGCCGAAGCTTTCTTT
TRBD1	NA	14	TRBV4-1	TRBJ1-2	CASSQQGAGYGYTF	TGCGCCAGCAGCCAACAGGGGGCGGGCTATGGCTACACCTTC
NA	NA	16	TRBV11-2	TRBJ1-6	CASSWDSSSYNSPLHF	TGTGCCAGCAGCTGGGACTCCAGCTCCTATAATTCACCCCTCCACTTT
NA	NA	12	TRBV27	TRBJ2-2	CASSLRGGELFF	TGTGCCAGCAGTTTAAGGGGCGGGGAGCTGTTTTTT
TRBD2	NA	16	TRBV19	TRBJ2-1	CASSIARGASYNEQFF	TGTGCCAGTAGTATAGCGCGGGGGGCCTCTTACAATGAGCAGTTCTTC
NA	NA	14	TRBV11-1	TRBJ2-1	CASSLTGPDNEQFF	TGTGCCAGCAGCCTTACAGGGCCCGACAATGAGCAGTTCTTC
NA	NA	12	TRBV30	TRBJ2-2	CAWSVGGGELFF	TGTGCCTGGAGTGTAGGGGGCGGGGAGCTGTTTTTT
TRBD2	large	16	TRBV5-1	TRBJ2-1	CASSSTSGDLWNEQFF	TGCGCCAGCAGCTCGACTAGCGGTGACCTTTGGAATGAGCAGTTCTTC
NA	few	12	TRBV5-1	TRBJ2-5	CASSEELGTQYF	TGCGCCAGCAGCGAAGAACTAGGGACCCAGTACTTC
NA	NA	14	TRBV6-5	TRBJ2-3	CASSRSSGTDTQYF	TGTGCCAGCAGTAGGTCGTCGGGGACAGATACGCAGTATTTT
TRBD2	NA	15	TRBV19	TRBJ2-7	CASSPTSGGTHEQYF	TGTGCCAGTAGTCCAACTAGCGGGGGGACCCACGAGCAGTACTTC
NA	few	14	TRBV6-5	TRBJ2-6	CASRERSGANVLTF	TGTGCCAGCAGGGAGCGCTCTGGGGCCAACGTCCTGACTTTC
TRBD1	NA	14	TRBV6-5	TRBJ2-1	CASSDTGGYNEQFF	TGTGCCAGCAGTGACACAGGGGGCTACAATGAGCAGTTCTTC
NA	NA	13	TRBV6-1	TRBJ1-1	CATARQVNTEASF	TGTGCCACCGCCAGACAGGTGAACACTGAAGCTTCCTTT
NA	NA	15	TRBV6-5	TRBJ1-1	CASSYSLGGNTEAFF	TGTGCCAGCAGTTACTCCCTAGGGGGAAACACTGAAGCTTTCTTT
NA	NA	12	TRBV5-5	TRBJ1-2	CASSLGQSGYTF	TGTGCCAGCAGCTTGGGACAGAGTGGCTACACCTTC
TRBD1	once	14	TRBV19	TRBJ1-5	CASRTGGADQPQHF	TGTGCCAGTAGAACAGGGGGCGCCGATCAGCCCCAGCATTTT
TRBD1	NA	16	TRBV5-8	TRBJ1-5	CASSEYRGRRNQPQHF	TGTGCCAGCAGCGAGTACAGGGGGCGAAGGAATCAGCCCCAGCATTTT
NA	few	13	TRBV19	TRBJ2-4	CASSIGTRDIQYF	TGTGCCAGTAGTATAGGAACCAGGGACATTCAGTACTTC
NA	NA	14	TRBV25-1	TRBJ1-4	CASSLQGNNEKLFF	TGTGCCAGCAGCCTACAGGGTAATAATGAAAAACTGTTTTTT
NA	NA	14	TRBV7-2	TRBJ2-1	CASSLGGPYNEQFF	TGTGCCAGCAGCTTAGGGGGGCCCTACAATGAGCAGTTCTTC
NA	NA	16	TRBV2	TRBJ2-5	CASTRRGALIQETQYF	TGTGCCAGCACCAGACGGGGGGCCCTTATTCAAGAGACCCAGTACTTC
NA	NA	16	TRBV7-9	TRBJ1-3	CASSPVNSLRGNTIYF	TGTGCCAGCAGCCCTGTCAATAGCCTCCGGGGAAACACCATATATTTT
TRBD1	NA	18	TRBV5-1	TRBJ2-7	CASPIPAQKDRLEGEQYF	TGCGCCAGCCCGATTCCTGCCCAAAAGGACAGGCTCGAGGGCGAGCAGTACTTC